This record looks at one TCR beta chain sequence and its context. What it binds is not known. Per germline, CDR1 SGHAT and CDR2 FQNNGV. This CDR3 region has 18 residues. These data originate in a study of blood T cells in healthy people across ages. Study as a whole: The capture of about one barcoded beta molecule per two T cells was achieved by template switching.

Study-wide findings and caveats: Shifts in expanded clonotypes may have been confounded by donor CMV status, which was unknown. As naive T cell percentage varied, TCR beta diversity correlated strongly with it.

Sample-barcoded 5' priming and a J-beta primer mix drove a second PCR of roughly 6 to 12 cycles. TCRdb ran MiXCR on the 5' RACE reads and lists one entry per CDR3 protein. The sample lists over 950,000 distinct CDR3 sequences, 51% occurring once. The J gene is TRBJ2-4, the V gene TRBV11-2; TRBD2 agrees at 8 bases. With the DNA end fitting TRBJ2-7 better, the J assignment may be wrong. The sequence was obtained from a woman aged 55-69 years in good health. Sample: blood. In nucleotides, the CDR3 is TGTGCCAGCAGCTTAGAGGGGGCCAGGGTAGCGGGAAGCTACGAGCAGTACTTC. It specifies CASSLEGARVAGSYEQYF.